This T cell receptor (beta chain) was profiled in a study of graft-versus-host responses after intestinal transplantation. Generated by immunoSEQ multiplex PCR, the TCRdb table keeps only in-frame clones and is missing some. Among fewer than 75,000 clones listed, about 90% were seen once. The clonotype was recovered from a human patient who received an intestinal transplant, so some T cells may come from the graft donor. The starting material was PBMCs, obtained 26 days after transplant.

The CDR3 nucleotides read TGTGCCAGCAGCCGTATAGACCGGACAGGGGGCCAGGGGGAGCAGTTCTTC. Translating it yields CASSRIDRTGGQGEQFF. This chain connects TRBV14 to TRBJ2-1, with 11 bases matching TRBD1. Losses at the gene ends were 4 bases for V and 10 bases for J; bases not matched to a gene: 15. The germline V gene encodes CDR1 SGHDN and CDR2 FVKESK. The CDR3 runs 17 residues.